This T cell receptor (beta chain) was observed in a study of OX40 agonist ivuxolimab in advanced cancers. General study results and limits: At 0.1 to 3.0 mg/kg, clonal expansion of CD4+ and CD8+ blood T cells had occurred by week 6. Expanded peripheral T-cell antigen specificity went undetermined.

As for this clone: The antigen is not known.

The repertoire was sequenced with immunoSEQ multiplex PCR; TCRdb's copy has only in-frame clones and lacks some. The table lists roughly 5,000 clones, 90% of them singletons, with around 39% in the top ten. Excluded were patients having autoimmune disease history or systemic immunosuppression. The trim removed 1 base at V and 10 bases at J, leaving 11 bases unmatched. CDR1 and CDR2 from the germline V gene are MNHEY and SMNVEV (reference sequence). This CDR3 has 16 amino acids. V usage is TRBV27 and J usage is TRBJ2-1, with 9 bases that match TRBD1. The sequencing used CD4+ or CD8+ T cells sorted from blood, collected in a trial of the OX40 agonist ivuxolimab. This clonotype was obtained from an adult with an advanced solid tumor such as melanoma, head and neck, liver or kidney cancer. The CDR3 DNA reads TGTGCCAGCAGTTTATTGTGGGACAGGGTCTTAAACGAGCAGTTCTTC. This gives the protein CASSLLWDRVLNEQFF.